This T cell receptor (beta chain) was found in a study of beta chain features in type 1 diabetes (dated by TCRdb to the late 2010s). Regarding the complete study: Patients and healthy donors did not differ in mean age, gender distribution, total cell number or subset yield. A total of approximately 100 million sorted cells were examined across all samples, and the number of cells per subset was strongly correlated with RNA yield. Naive and central memory subsets were obtained from all 30 or so donors, but regulatory and stem cell-like memory subsets were isolated from only 8 patients and roughly 8 healthy donors. In the study, recently diagnosed type 1 diabetes patients and matched healthy donors were compared on the TCRB repertoires of their sorted circulating CD4+ T cell subsets.

A single peripheral blood draw of approximately 110 mL on average was collected from each donor into heparinised tubes. Naive, central memory, regulatory and stem cell-like memory CD4+ T cells were sorted on a BD FACSAria II using a panel including CD45RO, CCR7, CD25, CD127, CD95 and CD27. All sorted populations exceeded 98% purity. Right away, PBMCs were isolated by Lymphoprep density gradient centrifugation and were stained directly, with no culture step. So that batch effects would be minimized, each experiment stained and sorted samples in pairs, pairing one healthy donor with one patient. The CDR3, from cysteine to phenylalanine, totals 13 residues. Here the CDR3 DNA is all that survives: 39 bases in frame from base 1. CDR1 MDHEN and CDR2 SYDVKM were looked up in the germline V gene. V gives up 10 bases and J gives up 2 bases, and the segment between their germline ends measures 12 bases. Overall study results and their limits: Type 1 diabetes patients showed a moderate but significant shortening of TCRB CDR3 length in all four CD4+ subsets. Fewer insertions and more nucleotide deletions at VDJ recombination sites were observed in patients with type 1 diabetes, implying thymic rearrangement abnormalities. HLA sub-analyses involved small numbers of individuals, so any influence of HLA type on TCRB rearrangement remained unresolved. Sequencing cDNA rather than genomic DNA could over-represent highly expressing activated cells, although activation and CD3 levels did not differ between groups. PCR may preferentially amplify shorter templates, but because patient and control samples were amplified and corrected together, any resulting skew would affect both groups equally. The naive, central memory and regulatory TCRB repertoires appeared to resemble one another more closely among patients than among healthy donors.

Turning to this clone: Its cognate antigen has yet to be identified. Base qualities are not provided; no much larger clone lies one nucleotide away.

The entire amount of isolated RNA was reverse transcribed using the High Capacity cDNA Reverse Transcription Kit, so the sequenced TCRB transcripts were expressed ones. Deep immunoSEQ sequencing was applied to naive, central memory and regulatory T cell samples, giving an average of around 3.8 million total reads per sample. Sorted cells were lysed in RLT buffer, and RNA was extracted using DNase-treated RNeasy Micro or Mini kits according to cell number. To prevent cross-contamination, each cell subset was processed individually, whereas patient and healthy donor samples were processed jointly. TCRB sequences were amplified from cDNA with the immunoSEQ multiplex PCR, producing 87-bp fragments spanning the CDR3 region. Sequencing of the amplicons was done on the Illumina HiSeq platform. The original pipeline was this. Synthetic template baselines were used to correct PCR bias computationally, reads within Hamming distance 2 were collapsed, and singletons that could not be merged were discarded. Reads were aligned to IMGT to assign V, D and J genes, CDR3 length, and insertions or deletions at six rearrangement sites. Within each subset, clonotype counts were normalized to sorted cell number, after which true diversity and Gini coefficients were computed with the tcR R package. Repertoire sharing was quantified using the overlap coefficient calculated on TCRB nucleotide sequences. TCRdb retrieved this table from immuneACCESS and kept in-frame rearrangements only. Not all clones are present; in checked studies, unresolved V genes account for under half, and no reason is known for the remainder. V and J calls plus clone size are reproduced from that table; the DNA served to infer D and trimming. The sample data list 38,000 or so clones, and roughly two thirds of these were observed just once. Of the sample, over 2% is held by the ten largest clones.

Sequenced material: Tregs from blood. In light of the paper, this sample's cell subset or site label describes: regulatory CD4+ T cells. The sequence links TRBV28 to TRBJ2-1; the best D guess is TRBD2, with 5 bases matching. The origin of this receptor is a woman under 40 in good health. The bases are TGTGCCACCAGACTATACACCTACAATGAGCAGTTCTTC. It codes for CATRLYTYNEQFF.